This TCR beta chain originates from a study of T cell responses to AZD1222 COVID-19 vaccine. The study's findings and limits: Nearly half of the spike-specific TCRs reportedly recognize variant regions that carry no mutations.

Pooling of second doses given at about 4 or about 12 weeks was done. Sequencing used immunoSEQ multiplex PCR; TCRdb keeps in-frame clones, though not all of them. Among some 150,000 clones listed, 87% were seen once. A note on this clone: Its target is unknown.

The receptor's source is an adult who received the AZD1222 COVID-19 vaccine. Material: peripheral blood, obtained 28 days after the second AZD1222 dose.

CDR3 coding DNA: TGCAGCGTTGAAGCAGGGGGGACCTACGAGCAGTACTTC. It specifies CSVEAGGTYEQYF. This sequence joins TRBV29-1 and TRBJ2-7; D perhaps matches TRBD1 (7 bases). Trimming shortened V by 1 base and J by 2 bases, and 9 bases separated the two germline ends. The germline V gene has CDR1 SQVTM and CDR2 ANQGSEA. The CDR3 consists of 13 residues.